A selection of T cell receptor beta chains follows, all from one sample in a study of OX40 agonist ivuxolimab in advanced cancers. The table came from immunoSEQ multiplex PCR; TCRdb's copy has only in-frame clones and leaves some out. The sample comprises tens of thousands of clones, roughly 84% of which are singletons, and about 27% rests with the top ten. The sequencing here drew on CD4+ or CD8+ T cells sorted from blood, taken in a trial of the OX40 agonist ivuxolimab. These receptors originate from an adult with an advanced solid tumor such as melanoma, head and neck, liver or kidney cancer. Both conserved end residues are part of each CDR3. Each record gives: D gene, V gene, J gene, CDR3 DNA, CDR3 protein. The D gene is left open where the match is weak.

d_gene: NA; v_gene: TRBV28; j_gene: TRBJ2-5; CDR3nt: TGTGCCAGCAGTTTCAACAGCGAAGAGACCCAGTACTTC; CDR3aa: CASSFNSEETQYF
d_gene: NA; v_gene: TRBV6-5; j_gene: TRBJ2-1; CDR3nt: TGTGCCAGCACCCGAGGGTCAGGAGTCAATGAGCAGTTCTTC; CDR3aa: CASTRGSGVNEQFF
d_gene: NA; v_gene: TRBV28; j_gene: TRBJ1-1; CDR3nt: TGTGCCAGCAGGCAGGCATTGAACACTGAAGCTTTCTTT; CDR3aa: CASRQALNTEAFF
d_gene: NA; v_gene: TRBV4-3; j_gene: TRBJ1-5; CDR3nt: TGCGCCAGCAGCCACGGGAAGCGTCAGCCCCAGCATTTT; CDR3aa: CASSHGKRQPQHF
d_gene: NA; v_gene: TRBV5-4; j_gene: TRBJ1-4; CDR3nt: TGTGCCAGCAGCTTGGGTGCAGGGGCGGGTGAAAAACTGTTTTTT; CDR3aa: CASSLGAGAGEKLFF
d_gene: NA; v_gene: TRBV11-2; j_gene: TRBJ2-1; CDR3nt: TGTGCCAGCAGCTTAGCAGGGGTCTCCTACAATGAGCAGTTCTTC; CDR3aa: CASSLAGVSYNEQFF
d_gene: TRBD1; v_gene: TRBV9; j_gene: TRBJ2-7; CDR3nt: TGTGCCAGCAGCGGAACAGGGGGCGGTAACGAGCAGTACTTC; CDR3aa: CASSGTGGGNEQYF
d_gene: TRBD1; v_gene: TRBV11-2; j_gene: TRBJ2-7; CDR3nt: TGTGCCAGCAGCTTTACCGGGACAGGGTTCTCCTACGAGCAGTACTTC; CDR3aa: CASSFTGTGFSYEQYF
d_gene: NA; v_gene: TRBV6-6; j_gene: TRBJ1-5; CDR3nt: TGTGCCAGCAGTATAGGTCGGGGAAGGGACGGTCAGCCCCAGCATTTT; CDR3aa: CASSIGRGRDGQPQHF
d_gene: NA; v_gene: TRBV27; j_gene: TRBJ2-7; CDR3nt: TGTGCCAGCAGGATCACAGGGCGGCGGGAGCAGTACTTC; CDR3aa: CASRITGRREQYF
d_gene: NA; v_gene: TRBV7-2; j_gene: TRBJ2-5; CDR3nt: TGTGCCAGCAGCTTAGATTTCGCAGGGAAGTTTGAGACCCAGTACTTC; CDR3aa: CASSLDFAGKFETQYF
d_gene: NA; v_gene: TRBV6-1; j_gene: TRBJ1-5; CDR3nt: TGTGCCAGCAGTGAAGGACAGTGGAATCAGCCCCAGCATTTT; CDR3aa: CASSEGQWNQPQHF